A single sample is the source of the 10 T cell receptor beta chains below, sequenced in a study of cytomegalovirus exposure and HLA in healthy donors. PCR was performed using 60 Vbeta and 13 Jbeta primers. Profiling relied on immunoSEQ multiplex PCR, and the TCRdb table lists in-frame clones only, not all of them. Of around 130,000 clones in the sample, approximately 80% were seen once. Sequencing used PBMCs. The receptors shown here come from a man aged 40-50 years in good health and CMV-seronegative.

V and J are TRBV5-6 and TRBJ2-5, with TRBD1 matching 9 bases. V trimming: 0 bases; J trimming: 4 bases; junction bases outside the gene matches: 4. Germline V lookup: CDR1 SGHDT, CDR2 YYEEEE. The CDR3 totals 15 residues. The CDR3 region has the DNA TGTGCCAGCAGCTTGGGGACAGGGGTGGGAGAGACCCAGTACTTC. Translation: CASSLGTGVGETQYF.

This chain joins TRBV27 and TRBJ2-7; 7 nucleotides line up with TRBD2. The CDR3 totals 15 residues. V was clipped by 4 bases and J by 0 bases; unmatched bases: 6. Germline CDR1 and CDR2: MNHEY and SMNVEV (reference sequence). The CDR3 spells CASSSYGGNSYEQYF. The CDR3 nucleotides read TGTGCCAGCAGTTCATACGGGGGGAACTCCTACGAGCAGTACTTC.

The chain has TRBV7-8 and TRBJ2-7; D perhaps matches TRBD1 (6 bases). CDR3 length: 14 amino acids. CDR1 and CDR2 (germline): SGHVS, FQNEAQ. The ends were cut back, 2 bases at V and 0 bases at J, with 8 bases in the middle. The CDR3 spells CASSLQGSSYEQYF. The CDR3 DNA reads as TGTGCCAGCAGCTTACAGGGGAGCTCCTACGAGCAGTACTTC.

In this sample, this clone turned up once. J is TRBJ2-5 and V is TRBV5-1; 7 bases are a match to TRBD2. Germline CDR1 and CDR2: SGHRS and YFSETQ. The V gene end was trimmed by 6 bases and the J gene end by 2 bases; junction bases not matched to a gene: 10. The CDR3 contains 15 residues. This CDR3 is CASTVASGTQETQYF. The CDR3 nucleotides read TGCGCCAGCACCGTGGCTAGCGGCACACAAGAGACCCAGTACTTC.

The chain is built from TRBV23-1 and TRBJ2-2; a weak D match, TRBD1 (6 bases). TRBV23-1 is annotated as an ORF whose role is uncertain. V was trimmed by 0 bases and J by 10 bases, leaving 27 bases between them. CDR3 length: 19 amino acids. The CDR3 nucleotides read TGCGCCAGCAGTCAATCGAATCGGCAGGGGCTTCGAGGGGTCGCGGAGCTGTTTTTT. Translated, it gives CASSQSNRQGLRGVAELFF.

The chain employs TRBV6-5 and TRBJ2-3; D gene uncertain. Per the germline V gene, CDR1 is MNHEY and CDR2 is SVGAGI. This CDR3 comprises 13 residues. V lost 2 bases to trimming and J lost 2 bases, with 5 bases between them. Here the CDR3 DNA reads TGTGCCAGCAGTTACGGCCCCACAGATACGCAGTATTTT. Its translation: CASSYGPTDTQYF.

The chain uses TRBV5-1 and TRBJ2-3; D is perhaps TRBD2 (6 bases). This CDR3 spans 15 amino acids. Germline V gene sequence: CDR1 SGHRS, CDR2 YFSETQ. V was clipped by 1 base and J by 1 base, with 10 bases between them. Here the CDR3 reads CASSLWGDRTDTQYF. The CDR3 nucleotides read TGCGCCAGCAGCTTGTGGGGGGACCGCACAGATACGCAGTATTTT.

This chain connects TRBV28 to TRBJ1-4; D call uncertain. Looked up from germline, CDR1 is MDHEN and CDR2 is SYDVKM. There are 13 residues in the CDR3. The germline V and J ends were trimmed by 7 bases and 8 bases, with 14 bases remaining between them. CDR3 DNA: TGTGCCAGCATGGCGGTAGGTGGGGAAAAACTGTTTTTT. This codes for CASMAVGGEKLFF. Drawing the rest from reference TRBV28 and TRBJ1-4, the complete variable domain is DVKVTQSSRYLVKRTGEKVFLECVQDMDHENMFWYRQDPGLGLRLIYFSYDVKMKEKGDIPEGYSVSREKKERFSLILESASTNQTSMYLCASMAVGGEKLFFGSGTQLSVL.

The rearrangement uses TRBV5-4 and TRBJ2-7; 9 bases map to TRBD2. Unmatched junction bases numbered 7, after V lost 0 bases and J lost 6 bases. The germline V gene has CDR1 SGHNT and CDR2 YYREEE (reference sequence). The CDR3 spans 15 residues. This chain's CDR3 is CASSLVAGGPGEQYF. The CDR3 DNA follows: TGTGCCAGCAGCTTGGTTGCGGGGGGGCCTGGCGAGCAGTACTTC.

This clone was counted a few times. This chain joins TRBV5-4 and TRBJ1-3, with TRBD1 identical over 10 bases. The CDR3 has 16 residues. Germline trimming cut 2 bases from V and 2 bases from J; bases unmatched to any gene: 4. Germline loops: CDR1 SGHNT, CDR2 YYREEE (reference sequence). The DNA of the CDR3 is TGTGCCAGCAGCTTCAGGGACAGGGGAACTGGAAACACCATATATTTT. Encoded protein: CASSFRDRGTGNTIYF.